The clone carrying this T cell receptor beta chain has just a few counts. Its antigen remains unknown. This record belongs to a study of cytomegalovirus exposure and HLA in healthy donors. In the study overall: Sequencing of some 190 million T cells in an earlier analysis found about 120 million unique TCR beta sequences. Roughly 80 million unique TCRs from HLA-typed donors made up an early data release.

With 3 bases removed from V and 3 bases from J, the gap between germline ends came to 6 bases. The CDR3 totals 13 residues. CDR1 is KGHSH and CDR2 is LQKENI in the germline V gene. Primers for the PCR totalled 60 Vbeta and 13 Jbeta. Sequenced by immunoSEQ multiplex PCR; TCRdb stores in-frame clones only, minus some. The sample includes 40,000 to 45,000 clones, 87% seen only once; the top ten take 8%. General study findings and limits: Later analysis demonstrated an association between a missense DCLRE1C variant and TCR beta V- and J-gene trimming.

This sequence was found in a middle-aged woman in good health and CMV-seropositive. This chain uses TRBV18 with TRBJ1-5; D is uncertain. Sequencing input: PBMCs. The CDR3 is CASSPLDNQPQHF. The CDR3 bases are TGTGCCAGCTCACCTTTAGACAATCAGCCCCAGCATTTT. Variable domain in full (rest from reference TRBV18 and TRBJ1-5): NAGVMQNPRHLVRRRGQEARLRCSPMKGHSHVYWYRQLPEEGLKFMVYLQKENIIDESGMPKERFSAEFPKEGPSILRIQQVVRGDSAAYFCASSPLDNQPQHFGDGTRLSIL.